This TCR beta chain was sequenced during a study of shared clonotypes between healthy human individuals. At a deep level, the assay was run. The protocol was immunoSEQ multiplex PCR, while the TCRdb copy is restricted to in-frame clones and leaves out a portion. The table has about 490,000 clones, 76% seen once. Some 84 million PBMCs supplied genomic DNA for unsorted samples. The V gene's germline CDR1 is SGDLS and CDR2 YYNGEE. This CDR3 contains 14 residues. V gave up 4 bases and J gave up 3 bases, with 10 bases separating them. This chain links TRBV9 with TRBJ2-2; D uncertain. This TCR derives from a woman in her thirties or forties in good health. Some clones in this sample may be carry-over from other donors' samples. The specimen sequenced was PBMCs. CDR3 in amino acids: CASSPRLDTGELFF. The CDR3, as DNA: TGTGCCAGCAGCCCCCGGTTGGACACCGGGGAGCTGTTTTTT.